One sample yielded the 24 T cell receptor beta chains listed below, sequenced in a study of blood T cell repertoires in COVID-19. Assay used: immunoSEQ multiplex PCR; TCRdb lists only in-frame clones, some missing. The sample yields roughly 100,000 clones, roughly four fifths seen once. The sample was peripheral blood. These receptors all stem from a man aged 40-49 years with active or convalescent COVID-19.

The chain uses TRBV3-1 (or the pseudogene TRBV3-2) and TRBJ2-4; D not resolved. V was shortened by 4 bases and J by 4 bases, with 5 bases between the two germline ends. This CDR3 has 12 residues. Looked up from germline, CDR1 is LGHDT and CDR2 is YNNKEL (reference sequence). The CDR3 protein is CASSLSKNIQYF. The CDR3 DNA reads as TGTGCCAGCAGCCTCTCTAAAAACATTCAGTACTTC.

V gene TRBV6-5 combines with J gene TRBJ1-2, with D possibly matching TRBD1 (6 bases). The CDR3 is made up of 12 amino acids. The V and J ends lost 5 bases and 7 bases respectively, with 11 bases between them. Germline V gene data show CDR1 as MNHEY and CDR2 as SVGAGI. As DNA, the CDR3 is TGTGCCAGCAGTCCCTCAGGGGTTGGCTACACCTTC. Residues: CASSPSGVGYTF.

The chain carries TRBV30 and TRBJ1-6, with 7 bases matching TRBD1. Trimming took 3 bases from V and 9 from J; bases not matched to a gene: 8. The CDR3 is made up of 14 amino acids. Germline CDR1 reads GTSNPN; CDR2 reads SVGIG (reference sequence). CDR3 in DNA: TGTGCCTGGAGCAATCAGGGGGGTGGTTCACCCCTCCACTTT. Amino acid sequence: CAWSNQGGGSPLHF.

The rearrangement uses TRBV27 and TRBJ2-1; D might be TRBD1 (6 bases). Trimming removed 3 bases at V and 7 bases at J, with 22 bases between. CDR1 and CDR2 (germline): MNHEY, SMNVEV (reference sequence). This CDR3 has 17 residues. CDR3 sequence (DNA): TGTGCCAGCAGTTTCCGAGCAGACAGGCGCTCTACAAATGAGCAGTTCTTC. Translating gives CASSFRADRRSTNEQFF.

The chain recombines TRBV19 with TRBJ1-4; 10 bases are a match to TRBD1. Trimming took 5 bases from V and 2 from J; bases not matched to a gene: 8. The CDR3 consists of 17 residues. The germline CDR1 and CDR2 sequences are LNHDA and SQIVND (reference sequence). For the CDR3, the DNA is TGTGCCAGTAGTTCGGGGACAGGGGTTCGTACTAATGAAAAACTGTTTTTT. Its translation: CASSSGTGVRTNEKLFF.

J is TRBJ2-7 and V is TRBV3-1 (or the pseudogene TRBV3-2), with 9 positions matching TRBD2. The CDR3 sequence is 16 residues long. The germline gives CDR1 LGHDT, CDR2 YNNKEL (reference sequence). With 0 bases clipped from V and 5 bases from J, the junction kept 8 bases outside the gene matches. The CDR3 region is CASSQERRGGRDEQYF. The CDR3 DNA reads as TGTGCCAGCAGCCAAGAAAGGCGGGGGGGCCGGGACGAGCAGTACTTC.

V gene TRBV5-1 combines with J gene TRBJ2-5; 9 bases fit TRBD1. Germline CDR1 reads SGHRS; CDR2 reads YFSETQ. The length of the CDR3 is 15 residues. V shed 1 base and J 5 bases; nucleotides not matched to a gene: 6. CDR3 sequence reads: CASSLMGTGRETQYF. Written as DNA, the CDR3 is TGCGCCAGCAGCTTGATGGGGACAGGGCGCGAGACCCAGTACTTC.

The V gene is TRBV6-5, the J gene TRBJ2-7; 7 nucleotides align to TRBD1. With V trimmed by 5 bases and J by 2 bases, 3 bases remained unmatched. Looked up from germline, CDR1 is MNHEY and CDR2 is SVGAGI. The CDR3 length is 13 residues. In DNA, the CDR3 is TGTGCCAGCAGTATTGGACAGGCCTACGAGCAGTACTTC. Amino acid sequence: CASSIGQAYEQYF.

This clone is a singleton in its sample. The chain combines TRBV18 with TRBJ1-4; 8 positions match TRBD1. V lost 2 bases to trimming and J lost 8 bases; unmatched junction nucleotides: 7. The CDR3 consists of 15 residues. Germline loops: CDR1 KGHSH, CDR2 LQKENI. CDR3 in DNA: TGTGCCAGCTCACCAAATCAGGGGGCCGTGGAAAAACTGTTTTTT. It specifies CASSPNQGAVEKLFF.

The rearrangement joins TRBV29-1 to TRBJ1-1; a possible D gene is TRBD1 (6 bases). Germline CDR1 reads SQVTM; CDR2 reads ANQGSEA. The CDR3 has 16 amino acids. Trimming pared 4 bases from V and 0 bases from J, leaving 18 bases between. DNA of the CDR3: TGCAGCGTTGGGGGGCGGCCAGGGGCTTTGAACACTGAAGCTTTCTTT. It codes for CSVGGRPGALNTEAFF.

The chain uses TRBV5-5 and TRBJ1-2; D may be TRBD1 (5 bases). The germline V gene encodes CDR1 SGHKS and CDR2 YYEKEE (reference sequence). Trimming cost V 3 bases and J 5 bases, with 17 bases left between them. The CDR3 is 15 residues long. Here the CDR3 DNA reads TGTGCCAGCAGCTATGAGGGGCCCCGGGGGTATGGCTACACCTTC. Amino acids: CASSYEGPRGYGYTF.

This chain uses TRBV3-1 (or the pseudogene TRBV3-2) with TRBJ1-2, with no clear D. From germline, CDR1 is LGHDT and CDR2 YNNKEL (reference sequence). This CDR3 contains 14 residues. The ends were cut back, 0 bases at V and 4 bases at J, with 9 bases in the middle. As DNA, the CDR3 is TGTGCCAGCAGCCAAGAGACCAGGATCTATGGCTACACCTTC. The encoded protein is CASSQETRIYGYTF.

The chain carries TRBV4-1 and TRBJ1-6; a weak D match, TRBD1 (5 bases). CDR1 is MGHRA and CDR2 is YSYEKL in the germline V gene. Trimming shortened V by 0 bases and J by 6 bases, and 9 bases separated the two germline ends. The CDR3 is made up of 15 amino acids. The CDR3 is CASSQERTSNSPLHF. The CDR3 DNA is TGCGCCAGCAGCCAAGAAAGGACATCTAATTCACCCCTCCACTTT.

The V gene is TRBV5-6, the J gene TRBJ2-7; 9 nucleotides align to TRBD1. J gave up 5 bases and V 4 bases, and 13 bases lay outside the gene matches. In germline, CDR1 is SGHDT, CDR2 YYEEEE. This CDR3 has 16 amino acids. CDR3 sequence: CASSTYSGTGHHEQYF. DNA of the CDR3: TGTGCCAGCAGCACCTACTCCGGGACAGGGCACCACGAGCAGTACTTC.

This sequence joins TRBV5-1 and TRBJ2-1; 8 bases match TRBD2. From germline, CDR1 is SGHRS and CDR2 YFSETQ. The CDR3 totals 16 residues. The ends lost 2 bases at V and 2 bases at J; junction bases unmatched: 6. The DNA of the CDR3 is TGCGCCAGCAGCTTAATCGGGCGGGGGGCCTACAATGAGCAGTTCTTC. This sequence encodes CASSLIGRGAYNEQFF.

CDR3 loop: CASSYSSGNYGYTF. Here the CDR3 DNA reads TGTGCCAGCAGTTACTCATCCGGGAACTATGGCTACACCTTC. This chain joins TRBV6-5 and TRBJ1-2; D not resolved. The CDR3 covers 14 residues. V gave up 0 bases and J gave up 2 bases, with 7 bases separating them. From germline, CDR1 is MNHEY and CDR2 SVGAGI.

The CDR3 spells CASSQGVGDSGNTIYF. CDR3 nucleotides: TGTGCCAGCAGCCAAGGGGTCGGGGACTCTGGAAACACCATATATTTT. The chain recombines TRBV4-2 with TRBJ1-3; no definite D call. Germline V gene data show CDR1 as LGHNA and CDR2 as YNFKEQ. The V end lost 1 base, the J end lost 0 bases, and 10 bases lay between the germline ends. The CDR3 contains 16 residues.

V and J are TRBV19 and TRBJ2-1, with a tentative D call TRBD1 (5 bases). The V gene's germline CDR1 is LNHDA and CDR2 SQIVND (reference sequence). Trimming cost V 4 bases and J 6 bases, with 13 bases left between them. This CDR3 spans 14 amino acids. CDR3 nucleotides: TGTGCCAGTAGTAGACAGCTGTGGGGCAATGAGCAGTTCTTC. Protein product: CASSRQLWGNEQFF.

This chain connects TRBV6-2 or TRBV6-3 to TRBJ1-3; D remains unclear. V shed 4 bases and J shed 3 bases, with 7 bases lying between them. CDR3 length equals 13 residues. The germline CDR1 and CDR2 sequences are MNHEY and SVGEGT. CDR3 DNA: TGTGCCAGCAGTTCCGGGAATGGAAACACCATATATTTT. Its translation: CASSSGNGNTIYF.

V usage is TRBV19 and J usage is TRBJ1-2; weak D call: TRBD1 (5 bases). The CDR3 consists of 14 residues. V dropped 3 bases and J dropped 0 bases, with 8 bases sitting between them. The germline gives CDR1 LNHDA, CDR2 SQIVND (reference sequence). DNA of the CDR3: TGTGCCAGTAGTATGGGGCCCACTAACTATGGCTACACCTTC. This codes for CASSMGPTNYGYTF.

The V call is TRBV27, the J call TRBJ1-6; the D is unclear. Germline CDR1 reads MNHEY; CDR2 reads SMNVEV (reference sequence). The CDR3 runs to 16 residues. Trimming shortened V by 5 bases and J by 5 bases, and 16 bases separated the two germline ends. The CDR3 here is CASSDRPPRDNSPLHF. CDR3 in DNA: TGTGCCAGCAGTGACCGGCCGCCGAGGGATAATTCACCCCTCCACTTT.

The V gene is TRBV6-5, the J gene TRBJ1-5, with D hard to call. Germline lookup yields CDR1 MNHEY and CDR2 SVGAGI. V was cut by 2 bases and J by 5 bases, with 7 bases left in between. The CDR3 totals 13 residues. CDR3: CASSYTIDQPQHF. The CDR3 nucleotides read TGTGCCAGCAGTTACACAATCGATCAGCCCCAGCATTTT.

This chain uses TRBV6-4 with TRBJ1-2; D unresolved. Germline values: CDR1 MRHNA, CDR2 SNTAGT. The V end lost 2 bases, the J end lost 8 bases, and 6 bases lay between the germline ends. This CDR3 is built from 11 residues. This CDR3 reads CASSDRSGYTF. The CDR3 DNA reads as TGTGCCAGCAGTGACCGGAGCGGCTACACCTTC.

This rearrangement joins TRBV18 to TRBJ1-1; 7 positions agree with TRBD1. Germline assignment: CDR1 KGHSH and CDR2 LQKENI. The CDR3 runs 15 residues. The V gene end was trimmed by 4 bases and the J gene end by 1 base; junction bases not matched to a gene: 6. The CDR3 here is CASSLLGTENTEAFF. The CDR3 DNA is TGTGCCAGCTCACTCCTTGGGACAGAGAACACTGAAGCTTTCTTT.